This TCR beta chain was obtained from a study of STAT5B mutations in CD4+ large granular lymphocyte leukemia. Study overall: Healthy donors showed HLA-associated enrichment of the CDR3 'QG' motif.

With regard to this clone: Its target is unknown.

Study conclusions and caveats: CD4-sorted patient repertoires seemed more clonal than healthy CD4+ repertoires. No patients shared main leukemic clonotypes, though about 26% appeared at low frequency elsewhere.

With 2 bases removed from V and 0 bases from J, the gap between germline ends came to 16 bases. Germline assignment: CDR1 KGHSH and CDR2 LQKENI. The CDR3 is 17 amino acids. The authors' processing: Lowest detectable productive clonotype frequency was 2.59 x 10-5. Assay: immunoSEQ multiplex PCR; the TCRdb copy retains only in-frame clones and omits some. V and J calls and clone size are copied from that table; D and trimming were computed from the DNA. The sample includes about 33,000 clones, roughly 76% of them seen just once. The TCR originated in a human donor in good health. Sequenced sample: CD4+ T cells from blood buffy coats. The chain joins TRBV18 to TRBJ1-2; weak D call: TRBD1 (5 bases). The CDR3 loop is CASSPEVGGMANYGYTF. CDR3 nucleotides: TGTGCCAGCTCACCAGAAGTGGGGGGGATGGCTAACTATGGCTACACCTTC.